A single sample is the source of the 17 T cell receptor beta chains below, sequenced in a study of long-term antiretroviral therapy in people with HIV. Assay version v3.0 of immunoSEQ was used, and it was run at survey level. Data came from immunoSEQ multiplex PCR; TCRdb stores just in-frame clones and leaves some out. The sample yields more than 20,000 clones, approximately 83% seen once. The sequenced sample was unsorted PBMCs, obtained 1.2 years after starting antiretroviral therapy. These receptors were obtained from a woman between 35 and 50 years old with HIV.

V and J are TRBV9 and TRBJ2-7; D unresolved. Between the trimmed V and J ends, which lost 2 bases and 0 bases, there was a span of 6 bases. CDR1 is SGDLS and CDR2 is YYNGEE in the germline V gene. CDR3 length equals 13 residues. The CDR3 reads CASSVQSSYEQYF. The DNA of the CDR3 is TGTGCCAGCAGCGTCCAAAGCTCCTACGAGCAGTACTTC.

The chain uses TRBV29-1 and TRBJ2-7, with D possibly being TRBD1 (5 bases). V shed 4 bases and J shed 2 bases, with 12 bases lying between them. Germline values: CDR1 SQVTM, CDR2 ANQGSEA. The CDR3 loop spans 13 amino acids. The chain's CDR3 is CSVVLDTTYEQYF. The CDR3 DNA is TGCAGCGTTGTATTGGACACTACCTACGAGCAGTACTTC.

This chain joins TRBV6-5 and TRBJ2-7; D remains unclear. The CDR3 contains 14 residues. CDR1 is MNHEY and CDR2 is SVGAGI in the germline V gene. Trimming took off 4 bases at V and 2 bases at J, with 12 bases between the two ends. DNA of the CDR3: TGTGCCAGCAGTTTTTCCCCTTGGACCTACGAGCAGTACTTC. Translating gives CASSFSPWTYEQYF.

This rearrangement joins TRBV11-2 to TRBJ2-7; TRBD2 agrees at 8 bases. The CDR3 totals 16 residues. Trimming cost V 4 bases and J 4 bases; bases outside gene matches: 12. Germline V gene sequence: CDR1 SGHAT, CDR2 FQNNGV. The CDR3 spells CASSSGRGGEEYEQYF. CDR3 in DNA: TGTGCCAGCAGCTCCGGTCGGGGGGGCGAAGAATACGAGCAGTACTTC.

V and J are TRBV13 and TRBJ2-3; D gene uncertain. Trimming shortened V by 1 base and J by 6 bases, and 11 bases separated the two germline ends. Germline loops: CDR1 PRHDT, CDR2 FYEKMQ (reference sequence). The CDR3 covers 14 residues. CDR3 sequence reads: CASSLARTWDTQYF. In nucleotides, the CDR3 is TGTGCCAGCAGCTTAGCAAGGACGTGGGATACGCAGTATTTT.

CDR3 sequence (DNA): TGTGCCAGCTCACCGGCGACGGGACAGGAGTTCTATGGCTACACCTTC. It encodes CASSPATGQEFYGYTF. The V call is TRBV18, the J call TRBJ1-2; 8 bases are shared with TRBD1. With 3 bases clipped from V and 4 bases from J, the junction kept 10 bases outside the gene matches. Germline CDR1 is KGHSH and CDR2 is LQKENI. The CDR3 sequence is 16 residues long.

This clone was seen more than once but under ten times. The CDR3 nucleotides read TGCAGCGTTGTGTCAGGGGGACAGGGGGCAAAAGAGCAGTACTTC. It specifies CSVVSGGQGAKEQYF. The V and J genes are TRBV29-1 and TRBJ2-7; 12 positions match TRBD1. The germline CDR1 and CDR2 sequences are SQVTM and ANQGSEA. CDR3 size: 15 residues. Trimming cost V 4 bases and J 7 bases; bases outside gene matches: 11.

The chain carries TRBV18 and TRBJ2-4; D possibly corresponds to TRBD1 (6 bases). With 5 bases removed from V and 8 bases from J, the gap between germline ends came to 16 bases. The CDR3 is 14 residues long. The germline gives CDR1 KGHSH, CDR2 LQKENI. The CDR3 sequence is CASSKTGHEDIQYF. The CDR3 DNA follows: TGTGCCAGCTCAAAGACAGGCCACGAGGACATTCAGTACTTC.

This chain joins TRBV5-6 and TRBJ2-7; D call uncertain. Trimming removed 0 bases from V and 2 bases from J, with 9 bases in between. CDR3 length: 14 residues. Germline V lookup: CDR1 SGHDT, CDR2 YYEEEE. Written as DNA, the CDR3 is TGTGCCAGCAGCTTGGGGTCAGAAGCCTACGAGCAGTACTTC. Protein sequence: CASSLGSEAYEQYF.

This clone was seen only once. This chain joins TRBV9 and TRBJ1-1; D perhaps matches TRBD1 (5 bases). Per the germline V gene, CDR1 is SGDLS and CDR2 is YYNGEE. The CDR3 is made up of 14 amino acids. V lost 4 bases, J lost 4 bases, and 14 bases lay in between. The CDR3 bases are TGTGCCAGCAGCACATCTATAGGGGTCACTGAAGCTTTCTTT. Translated, it gives CASSTSIGVTEAFF.

This chain links TRBV19 with TRBJ1-2, with TRBD1 as a possible D gene (5 bases). The V end was cut by 3 bases, the J end by 6 bases, with 8 bases between. This CDR3 is built from 12 residues. The germline V gene encodes CDR1 LNHDA and CDR2 SQIVND (reference sequence). This CDR3 reads CASSIEGHGYTF. The CDR3 nucleotides are TGTGCCAGTAGTATCGAGGGGCATGGCTACACCTTC.

V usage is TRBV5-4 and J usage is TRBJ1-1, with a tentative D call TRBD1 (6 bases). V lost 4 bases to trimming and J lost 2 bases, with 18 bases between them. The length of the CDR3 is 16 residues. The V gene's germline CDR1 is SGHNT and CDR2 YYREEE (reference sequence). The CDR3 region is CASSGINAGTNTEAFF. The DNA for the CDR3 is TGTGCCAGCAGCGGTATAAACGCAGGGACAAACACTGAAGCTTTCTTT.

CDR3 sequence: CASMNRDRGYNEQFF. For the CDR3, the DNA is TGTGCCAGCATGAACCGGGACAGGGGTTACAATGAGCAGTTCTTC. The chain joins TRBV6-1 to TRBJ2-1; 10 bases map to TRBD1. The V and J ends lost 7 bases and 4 bases, in that order; junction bases with no gene match: 7. This CDR3 has 15 amino acids. CDR1 is MNHNS and CDR2 is SASEGT in the germline V gene.

This clone was recorded only once. The chain recombines TRBV5-4 with TRBJ2-7; 13 nucleotides agree with TRBD2. V dropped 4 bases and J dropped 5; count of bases not matched to a gene: 6. Germline V gives CDR1 SGHNT, CDR2 YYREEE (reference sequence). The CDR3 spans 15 residues. The CDR3 loop is CASSTLAGGPHEQYF. CDR3 DNA sequence: TGTGCCAGCAGCACACTAGCGGGAGGGCCCCACGAGCAGTACTTC.

V and J are TRBV4-1 and TRBJ2-5; maybe TRBD2 (5 bases). The CDR3 is 13 residues long. V was clipped by 2 bases and J by 5 bases, with 9 bases between them. CDR1 is MGHRA, CDR2 YSYEKL, per germline. The CDR3 DNA is TGCGCCAGCAGCCAATACACGGGGGAGACCCAGTACTTC. Translation gives CASSQYTGETQYF.

V usage is TRBV7-9 and J usage is TRBJ2-3; 12 bases map to TRBD2. Germline assignment: CDR1 SEHNR and CDR2 FQNEAQ (reference sequence). CDR3 length: 16 amino acids. Germline trimming cut 2 bases from V and 5 bases from J; bases unmatched to any gene: 5. CDR3 sequence (DNA): TGTGCCAGCAGCTTAACACTAGCGGGAGGTCGAGATACGCAGTATTTT. Protein sequence: CASSLTLAGGRDTQYF.

This clone was detected only a few times. The rearrangement joins TRBV4-2 to TRBJ2-4; D remains ambiguous. Germline assignment: CDR1 LGHNA and CDR2 YNFKEQ. CDR3 length: 17 amino acids. V was shortened by 0 bases and J by 0 bases, with 12 bases between the two germline ends. For the CDR3, the DNA is TGTGCCAGCAGCCAAGATCTACTCTACATAGCCAAAAACATTCAGTACTTC. Its translation is CASSQDLLYIAKNIQYF.